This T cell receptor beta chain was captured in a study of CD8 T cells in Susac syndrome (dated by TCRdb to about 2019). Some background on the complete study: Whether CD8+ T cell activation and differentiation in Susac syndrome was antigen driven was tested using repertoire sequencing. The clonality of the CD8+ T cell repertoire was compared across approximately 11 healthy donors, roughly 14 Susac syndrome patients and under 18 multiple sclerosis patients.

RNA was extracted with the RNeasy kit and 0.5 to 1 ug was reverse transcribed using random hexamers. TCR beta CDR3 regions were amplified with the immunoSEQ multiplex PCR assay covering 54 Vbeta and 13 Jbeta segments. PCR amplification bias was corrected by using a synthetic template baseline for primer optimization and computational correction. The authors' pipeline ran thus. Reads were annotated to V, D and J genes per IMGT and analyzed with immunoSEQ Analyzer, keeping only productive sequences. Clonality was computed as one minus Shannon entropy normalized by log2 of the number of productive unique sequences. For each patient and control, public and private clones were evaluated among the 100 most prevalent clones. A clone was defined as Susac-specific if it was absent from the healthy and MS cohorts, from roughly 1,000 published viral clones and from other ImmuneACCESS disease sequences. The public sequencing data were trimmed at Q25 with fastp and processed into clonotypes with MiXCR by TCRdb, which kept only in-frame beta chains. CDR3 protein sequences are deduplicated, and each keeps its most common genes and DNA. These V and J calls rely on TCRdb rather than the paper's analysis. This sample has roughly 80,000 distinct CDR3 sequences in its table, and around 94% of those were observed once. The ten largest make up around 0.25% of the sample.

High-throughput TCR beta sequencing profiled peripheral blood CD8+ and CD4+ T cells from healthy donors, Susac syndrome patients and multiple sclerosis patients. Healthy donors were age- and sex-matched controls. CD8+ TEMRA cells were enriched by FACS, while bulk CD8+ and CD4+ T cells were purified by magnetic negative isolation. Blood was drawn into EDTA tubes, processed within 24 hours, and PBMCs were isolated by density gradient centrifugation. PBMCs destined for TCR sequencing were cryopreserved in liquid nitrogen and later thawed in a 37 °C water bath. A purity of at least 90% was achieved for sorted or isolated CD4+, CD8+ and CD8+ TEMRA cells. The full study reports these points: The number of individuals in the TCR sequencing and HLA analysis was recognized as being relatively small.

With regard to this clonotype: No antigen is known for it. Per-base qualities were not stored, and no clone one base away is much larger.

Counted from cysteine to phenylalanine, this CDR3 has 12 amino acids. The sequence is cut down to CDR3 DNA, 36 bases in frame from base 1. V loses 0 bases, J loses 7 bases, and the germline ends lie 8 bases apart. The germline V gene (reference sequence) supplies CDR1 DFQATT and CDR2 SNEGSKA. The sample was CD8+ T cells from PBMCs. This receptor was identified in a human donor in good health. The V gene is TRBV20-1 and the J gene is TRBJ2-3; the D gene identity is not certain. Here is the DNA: TGCAGTGCTAGAGATCCTACGAATACGCAGTATTTT. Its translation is CSARDPTNTQYF.